This T cell receptor (beta chain) is from a study of blood T cell repertoires in COVID-19. Study-level information: Nucleic acid was either cDNA or gDNA, and it came from T cells, B-cell-depleted T cells, or PBMCs.

Produced via immunoSEQ multiplex PCR; TCRdb's table is partial and in-frame only. The sample consists of fewer than 250,000 clones, under 90% of them appearing once. The J segment lost 1 base and the V segment lost 0 bases, leaving 3 bases of the junction unmatched. Per the germline V gene, CDR1 is SGHTA and CDR2 is FQGTGA. This CDR3 spans 16 amino acids. The sequencing input was peripheral blood. The source of this sequence is a man between 60 and 70 years old who had recovered from COVID-19. The chain links TRBV7-3 to TRBJ2-3; 8 nucleotides match TRBD2. The CDR3 loop is CASSLTSAGGTDTQYF. Here the CDR3 DNA reads TGTGCCAGCAGCTTAACGTCAGCGGGAGGCACAGATACGCAGTATTTT.